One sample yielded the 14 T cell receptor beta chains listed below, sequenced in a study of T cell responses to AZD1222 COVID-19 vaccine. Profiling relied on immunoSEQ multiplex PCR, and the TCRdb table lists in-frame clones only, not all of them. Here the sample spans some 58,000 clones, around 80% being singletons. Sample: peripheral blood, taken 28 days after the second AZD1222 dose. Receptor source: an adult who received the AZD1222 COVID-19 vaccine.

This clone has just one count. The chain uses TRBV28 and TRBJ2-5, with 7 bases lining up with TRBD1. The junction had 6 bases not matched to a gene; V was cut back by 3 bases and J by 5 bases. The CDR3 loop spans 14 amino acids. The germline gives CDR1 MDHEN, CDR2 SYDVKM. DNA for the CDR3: TGTGCCAGCAGTTTGGAAAGGGGGCCGGAGACCCAGTACTTC. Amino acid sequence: CASSLERGPETQYF.

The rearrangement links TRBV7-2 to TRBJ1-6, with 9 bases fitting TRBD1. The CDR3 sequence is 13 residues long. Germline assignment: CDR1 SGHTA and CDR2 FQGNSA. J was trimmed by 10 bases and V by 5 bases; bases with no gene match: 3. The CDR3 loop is CASSGTGRSPLHF. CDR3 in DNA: TGTGCCAGCAGCGGGACAGGGCGATCACCCCTCCACTTT.

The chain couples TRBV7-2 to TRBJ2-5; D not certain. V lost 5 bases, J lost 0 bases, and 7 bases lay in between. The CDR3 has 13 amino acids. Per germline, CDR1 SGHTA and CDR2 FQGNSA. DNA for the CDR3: TGTGCCAGCAGCAGACTGTACCAAGAGACCCAGTACTTC. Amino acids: CASSRLYQETQYF.

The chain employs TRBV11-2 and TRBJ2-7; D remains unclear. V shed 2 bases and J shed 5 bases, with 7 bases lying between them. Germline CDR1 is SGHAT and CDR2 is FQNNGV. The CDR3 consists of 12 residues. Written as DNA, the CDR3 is TGTGCCAGCAGCTTAACAATGGACGAGCAGTACTTC. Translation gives CASSLTMDEQYF.

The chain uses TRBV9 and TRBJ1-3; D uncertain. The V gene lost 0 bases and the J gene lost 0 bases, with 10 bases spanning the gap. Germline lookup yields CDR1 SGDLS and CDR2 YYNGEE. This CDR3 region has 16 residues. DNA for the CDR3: TGTGCCAGCAGCGTAGTAGGGCGTAGCTCTGGAAACACCATATATTTT. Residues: CASSVVGRSSGNTIYF.

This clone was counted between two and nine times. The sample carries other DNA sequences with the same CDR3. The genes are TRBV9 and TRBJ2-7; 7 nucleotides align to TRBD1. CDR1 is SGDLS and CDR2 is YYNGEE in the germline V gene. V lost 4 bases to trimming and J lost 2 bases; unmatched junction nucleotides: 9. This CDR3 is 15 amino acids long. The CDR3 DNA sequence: TGTGCCAGCAGCCCCCGGACAGGTCAGACCTACGAGCAGTACTTC. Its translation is CASSPRTGQTYEQYF.

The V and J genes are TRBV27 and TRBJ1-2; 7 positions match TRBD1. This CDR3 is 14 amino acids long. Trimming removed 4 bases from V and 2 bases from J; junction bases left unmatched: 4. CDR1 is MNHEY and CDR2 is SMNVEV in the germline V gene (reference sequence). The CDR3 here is CASSSRGGNYGYTF. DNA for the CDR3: TGTGCCAGCAGTTCCAGGGGGGGGAACTATGGCTACACCTTC.

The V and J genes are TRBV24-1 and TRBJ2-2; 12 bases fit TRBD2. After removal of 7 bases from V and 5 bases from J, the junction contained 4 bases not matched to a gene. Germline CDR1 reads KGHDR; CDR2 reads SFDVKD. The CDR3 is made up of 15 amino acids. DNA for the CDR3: TGTGCCACCAGCTTCGGGACTAGCGGGACCGGGGAGCTGTTTTTT. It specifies CATSFGTSGTGELFF.

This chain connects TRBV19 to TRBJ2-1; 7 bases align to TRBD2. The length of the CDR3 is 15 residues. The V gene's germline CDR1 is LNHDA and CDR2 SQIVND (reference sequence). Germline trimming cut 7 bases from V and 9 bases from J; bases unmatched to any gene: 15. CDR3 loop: CASTSVEAGEIEQFF. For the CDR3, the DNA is TGTGCCAGTACATCGGTAGAGGCGGGAGAGATTGAGCAGTTCTTC.

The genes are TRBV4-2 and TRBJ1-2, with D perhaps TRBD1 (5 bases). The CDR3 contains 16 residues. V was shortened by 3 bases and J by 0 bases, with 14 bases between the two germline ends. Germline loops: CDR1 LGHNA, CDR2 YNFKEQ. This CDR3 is CASSQMGDGSNYGYTF. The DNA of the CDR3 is TGTGCCAGCAGCCAGATGGGGGACGGATCTAACTATGGCTACACCTTC.

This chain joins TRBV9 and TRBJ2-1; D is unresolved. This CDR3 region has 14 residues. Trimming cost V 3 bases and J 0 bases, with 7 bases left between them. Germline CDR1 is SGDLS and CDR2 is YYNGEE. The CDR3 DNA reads TGTGCCAGCAGCGGTTCAAGCTCCTACAATGAGCAGTTCTTC. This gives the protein CASSGSSSYNEQFF.

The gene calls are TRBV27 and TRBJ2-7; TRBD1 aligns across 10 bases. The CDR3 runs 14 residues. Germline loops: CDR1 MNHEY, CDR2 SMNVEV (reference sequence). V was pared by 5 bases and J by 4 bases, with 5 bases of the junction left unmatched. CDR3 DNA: TGTGCCAGCAGTCCGACAGGGGGCATTTACGAGCAGTACTTC. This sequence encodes CASSPTGGIYEQYF.

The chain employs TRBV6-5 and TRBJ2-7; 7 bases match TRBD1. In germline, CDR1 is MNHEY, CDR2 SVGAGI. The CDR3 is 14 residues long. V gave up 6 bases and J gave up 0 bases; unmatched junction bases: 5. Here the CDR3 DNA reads TGTGCCAGCAGCGGGACAGTACGCTCCTACGAGCAGTACTTC. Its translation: CASSGTVRSYEQYF.

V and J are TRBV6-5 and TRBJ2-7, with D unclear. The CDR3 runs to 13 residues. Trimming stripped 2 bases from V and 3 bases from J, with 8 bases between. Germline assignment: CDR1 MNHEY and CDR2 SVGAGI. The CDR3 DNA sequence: TGTGCCAGCAGTTACCATAAGGGCTACGAGCAGTACTTC. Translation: CASSYHKGYEQYF.